Given below is one TCR beta chain in context. The PCR made use of 60 Vbeta and 13 Jbeta primers. Sequenced by immunoSEQ multiplex PCR; TCRdb stores in-frame clones only, minus some. Of some 77,000 clones detected, approximately 80% appear once; the ten largest clones hold 23%. The record originates from a study of cytomegalovirus exposure and HLA in healthy donors. CDR1 MNHNS and CDR2 SASEGT come from the germline V gene. With V trimmed by 7 bases and J by 6 bases, 8 bases remained unmatched. The CDR3 is 14 amino acids. The clonotype comes from a woman aged 50 to 60 in good health and CMV-seropositive. The V and J genes are TRBV6-1 and TRBJ2-1; 8 positions agree with TRBD2. Sequenced sample: PBMCs. The DNA of the CDR3 is TGTGCCAGCACAAAACGGGAGGGGGTCAATGAGCAGTTCTTC. It translates to CASTKREGVNEQFF.